These T cell receptor beta chains were read from a single sample in a study of T cell responses to AZD1222 COVID-19 vaccine. Clones were read by immunoSEQ multiplex PCR, and TCRdb kept only the in-frame ones, dropping some. The sample includes about 120,000 clones, over 75% seen only once; the top ten take 4.2%. This specimen consisted of peripheral blood, obtained 28 days after the second dose of the MenACWY control vaccine. The receptor set was obtained from an adult who received the MenACWY meningococcal vaccine as a control. The CDR3 runs from the conserved cysteine through the conserved F or W. Fields, in order: J gene, V gene, D gene, CDR3 DNA, CDR3 protein. The D gene is left open where the match is weak.

>TRBJ1-1|TRBV10-2|TRBD1
TGCGCCAGCAGACGGACAGGGGAAGGTGAAGCTTTCTTT
CASRRTGEGEAFF
>TRBJ2-5|TRBV11-1|-
TGTGCCAGCAGCTCACTTACGGTCACGATACGGGAGACCCAGTACTTC
CASSSLTVTIRETQYF
>TRBJ1-4|TRBV7-9|TRBD1
TGTGCCAGCAGCCAAGGACAGGGACTTACTAATGAAAAACTGTTTTTT
CASSQGQGLTNEKLFF
>TRBJ2-1|TRBV7-9|TRBD2
TGTGCCAGCAGCCTAGCTAGCGGGAGGCTTCCGTATGAGCAGTTCTTC
CASSLASGRLPYEQFF
>TRBJ1-5|TRBV6-2/TRBV6-3|TRBD1
TGTGCCAGCAGTTACGGGACAGGGGTTCAGCCCCAGCATTTT
CASSYGTGVQPQHF
>TRBJ2-2|TRBV12-3/TRBV12-4|-
TGTGCCAGCAGCTTTACGAACACCGGGGAGCTGTTTTTT
CASSFTNTGELFF
>TRBJ2-3|TRBV5-1|TRBD2
TGCGCCAGCGGAACCGGGACTAGCTCGATAGATACGCAGTATTTT
CASGTGTSSIDTQYF
>TRBJ2-1|TRBV28|TRBD2
TGTGCCAGCAGTTTATGGACTAGCGGGTACAATGAGCAGTTCTTC
CASSLWTSGYNEQFF
>TRBJ2-1|TRBV4-2|TRBD2
TGTGCCAGCAGCCCTACTAGCGGGGTTTACAATGAGCAGTTCTTC
CASSPTSGVYNEQFF
>TRBJ1-5|TRBV18|-
TGTGCCAGCTCACCACCGGGACACTATAGCAATCAGCCCCAGCATTTT
CASSPPGHYSNQPQHF
>TRBJ1-5|TRBV28|-
TGTGCCAGCAGTTCGACACCCGGGGGGAGGCGCAATCAGCCCCAGCATTTT
CASSSTPGGRRNQPQHF
>TRBJ1-1|TRBV9|-
TGTGCCAGCAGCGTAGGCCAGGGCCAGGTGAACACTGAAGCTTTCTTT
CASSVGQGQVNTEAFF